This T cell receptor beta chain was documented in a study of CD8 T cells in ankylosing spondylitis. Overall study findings and caveats: A motif of 7 to 9 highly homologous TCR beta variants was seen as apparently characteristic of ankylosing spondylitis blood. Peripheral blood samples showed relatively rare disease-linked clones, and these clones were CD8+. Prior literature has documented some motif variants in synovial fluid and blood from reactive arthritis. Reportedly, matched ankylosing spondylitis synovial fluid was significantly enriched for disease-linked clones.

Remarks on this clonotype: Its cognate antigen is unknown. At one end, the junction sequence differs from germline, possibly due to a read error.

The CDR3 sequence is 17 residues long. Germline-derived CDR1 and CDR2 are DFQATT and SNEGSKA (reference sequence). Researchers built TCR beta libraries using quantitative 5'-RACE with molecular barcodes. TCRdb passed the 5' RACE reads through MiXCR, listing each CDR3 protein once. The data show some 700,000 distinct CDR3 sequences, 15% to 20% seen once. The chain couples TRBV20-1 to TRBJ2-1, with TRBD2 matching over 7 bases. The sequencing sample was made of blood, either unsorted or a sorted T cell fraction (not recorded which). This receptor was identified in a male donor with ankylosing spondylitis. CDR3 protein: CCAVDRLGGMRYNEQFF. The CDR3 region has the DNA TGCTGTGCCGTAGACCGCCTCGGGGGGATGCGGTACAATGAGCAGTTCTTC.